The clone carrying this TCR beta chain turned up a few times. The record originates from a study of T cells after yellow fever vaccination. TCRdb ran MiXCR on the 5' RACE reads and lists one entry per CDR3 protein. The data show around 340,000 distinct CDR3 sequences, roughly an eighth seen once. The sequence derives from a man between 18 and 35 years old who received the YFV17D yellow fever vaccine. Source: CD4+ T cells sorted from PBMCs, taken 15 days after the yellow fever booster vaccination.

CDR3 coding DNA: TGTGCCAGCAGCCCCGGGACGCTGGTGACCCAGTACTTC. This encodes CASSPGTLVTQYF. The chain employs TRBV7-7 and TRBJ2-5; D may be TRBD1 or TRBD2 (5 bases each). Germline lookup yields CDR1 SSHAT and CDR2 FNYEAQ (reference sequence). This CDR3 has 13 residues. Deletions cut 5 bases from V and 7 bases from J, with 14 bases between.